This TCR beta chain was retrieved from a study of T-cell memory formation after mild COVID-19. Study background: Each donor largely had its own TCR clusters.

TCRdb reprocessed the 5' RACE reads via MiXCR and lists one record per CDR3 protein. This table has about 240,000 distinct CDR3 sequences, 8% to 9.5% appearing once. Trimming left V 4 bases short and J 1 base short, with 10 bases between. The CDR3 length is 14 residues. Germline V gives CDR1 MDHEN, CDR2 SYDVKM. The V and J genes are TRBV28 and TRBJ2-5; D perhaps matches TRBD2 (6 bases). The TCR sequence derives from a man aged 18 to 30 who had mild COVID-19 (a few samples of this study predate the infection). Cell type and time point are not known. The sample was PBMCs or a T cell subset sorted from them (not recorded which). The CDR3 bases are TGTGCCAGCAGTTCAAGCGGGCCCCAAGAGACCCAGTACTTC. This gives the protein CASSSSGPQETQYF.